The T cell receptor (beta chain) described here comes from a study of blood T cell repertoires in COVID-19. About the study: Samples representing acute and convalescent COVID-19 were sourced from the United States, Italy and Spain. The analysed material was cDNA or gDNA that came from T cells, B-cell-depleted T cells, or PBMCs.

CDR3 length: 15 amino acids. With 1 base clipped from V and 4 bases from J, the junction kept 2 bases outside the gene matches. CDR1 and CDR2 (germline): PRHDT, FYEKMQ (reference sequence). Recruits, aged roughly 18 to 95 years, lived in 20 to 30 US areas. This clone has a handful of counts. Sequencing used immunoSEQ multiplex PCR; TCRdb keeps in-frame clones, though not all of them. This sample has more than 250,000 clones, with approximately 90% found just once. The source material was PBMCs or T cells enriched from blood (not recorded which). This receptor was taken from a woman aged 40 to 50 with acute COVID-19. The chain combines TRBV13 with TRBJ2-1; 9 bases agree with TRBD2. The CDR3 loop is CASSLVLAGYNEQFF. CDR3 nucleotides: TGTGCCAGCAGCTTAGTTCTAGCGGGATACAATGAGCAGTTCTTC. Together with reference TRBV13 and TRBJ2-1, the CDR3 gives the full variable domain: AAGVIQSPRHLIKEKRETATLKCYPIPRHDTVYWYQQGPGQDPQFLISFYEKMQSDKGSIPDRFSAQQFSDYHSELNMSSLELGDSALYFCASSLVLAGYNEQFFGPGTRLTVL.